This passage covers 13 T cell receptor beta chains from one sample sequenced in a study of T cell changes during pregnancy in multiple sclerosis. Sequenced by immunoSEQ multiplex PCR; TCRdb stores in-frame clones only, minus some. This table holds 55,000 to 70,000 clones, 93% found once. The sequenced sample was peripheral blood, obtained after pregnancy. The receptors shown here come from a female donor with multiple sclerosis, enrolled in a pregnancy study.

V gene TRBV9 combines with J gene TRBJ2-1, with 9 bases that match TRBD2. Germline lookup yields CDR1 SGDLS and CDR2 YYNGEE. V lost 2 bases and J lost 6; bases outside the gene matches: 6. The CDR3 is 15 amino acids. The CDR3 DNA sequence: TGTGCCAGCAGCGTCATTAGCGGGAGAATCAATGAGCAGTTCTTC. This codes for CASSVISGRINEQFF.

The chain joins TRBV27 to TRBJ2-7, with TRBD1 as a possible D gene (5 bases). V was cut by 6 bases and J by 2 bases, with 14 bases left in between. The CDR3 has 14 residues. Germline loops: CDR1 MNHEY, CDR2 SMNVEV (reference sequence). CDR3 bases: TGTGCCAGCAGCAGGGATACCTGGGCCTACGAGCAGTACTTC. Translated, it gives CASSRDTWAYEQYF.

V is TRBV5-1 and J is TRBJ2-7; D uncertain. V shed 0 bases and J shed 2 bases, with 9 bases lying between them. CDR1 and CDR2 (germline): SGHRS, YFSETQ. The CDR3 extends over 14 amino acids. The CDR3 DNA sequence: TGCGCCAGCAGCTTGGGTGGTGAGACCTACGAGCAGTACTTC. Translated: CASSLGGETYEQYF. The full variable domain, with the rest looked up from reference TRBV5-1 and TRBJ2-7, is KAGVTQTPRYLIKTRGQQVTLSCSPISGHRSVSWYQQTPGQGLQFLFEYFSETQRNKGNFPGRFSGRQFSNSRSEMNVSTLELGDSALYLCASSLGGETYEQYFGPGTRLTVT.

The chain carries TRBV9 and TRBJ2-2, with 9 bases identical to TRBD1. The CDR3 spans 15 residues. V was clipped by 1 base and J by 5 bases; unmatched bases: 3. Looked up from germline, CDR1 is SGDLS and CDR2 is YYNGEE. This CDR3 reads CASSVRGQGTGELFF. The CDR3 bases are TGTGCCAGCAGCGTAAGGGGACAGGGAACCGGGGAGCTGTTTTTT.

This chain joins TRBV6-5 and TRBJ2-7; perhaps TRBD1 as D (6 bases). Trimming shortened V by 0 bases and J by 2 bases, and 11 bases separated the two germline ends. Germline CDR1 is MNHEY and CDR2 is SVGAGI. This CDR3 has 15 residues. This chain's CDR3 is CASSYSGTSTYEQYF. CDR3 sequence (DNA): TGTGCCAGCAGTTACTCCGGGACATCCACCTACGAGCAGTACTTC.

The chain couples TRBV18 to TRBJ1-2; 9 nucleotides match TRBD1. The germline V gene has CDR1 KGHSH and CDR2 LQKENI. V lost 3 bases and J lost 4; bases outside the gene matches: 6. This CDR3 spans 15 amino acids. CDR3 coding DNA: TGTGCCAGCTCACCGCTCTTGGACAGGGGCTATGGCTACACCTTC. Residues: CASSPLLDRGYGYTF.

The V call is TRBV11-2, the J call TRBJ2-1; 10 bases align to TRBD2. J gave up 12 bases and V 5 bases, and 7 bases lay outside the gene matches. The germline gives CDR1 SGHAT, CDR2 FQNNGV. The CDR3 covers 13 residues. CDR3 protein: CASSPTSGIVQFF. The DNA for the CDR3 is TGTGCCAGCAGCCCCACTAGCGGGATCGTGCAGTTCTTC. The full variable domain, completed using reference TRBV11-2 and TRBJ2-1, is EAGVAQSPRYKIIEKRQSVAFWCNPISGHATLYWYQQILGQGPKLLIQFQNNGVVDDSQLPKDRFSAERLKGVDSTLKIQPAKLEDSAVYLCASSPTSGIVQFFGPGTRLTVL.

The CDR3: CASSLVAGYNEQFF. The CDR3 DNA is TGTGCCAGCAGCTTGGTAGCGGGTTACAATGAGCAGTTCTTC. The chain joins TRBV11-2 to TRBJ2-1, with 7 nucleotides matching TRBD2. V shed 3 bases and J 4 bases; nucleotides not matched to a gene: 3. CDR1 SGHAT and CDR2 FQNNGV come from the germline V gene. This CDR3 comprises 14 residues.

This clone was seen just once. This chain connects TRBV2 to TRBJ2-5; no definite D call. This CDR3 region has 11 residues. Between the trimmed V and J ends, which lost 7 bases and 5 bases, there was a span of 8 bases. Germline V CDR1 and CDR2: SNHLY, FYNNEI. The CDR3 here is CASTLEETQYF. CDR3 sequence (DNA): TGTGCCAGCACATTGGAGGAGACCCAGTACTTC.

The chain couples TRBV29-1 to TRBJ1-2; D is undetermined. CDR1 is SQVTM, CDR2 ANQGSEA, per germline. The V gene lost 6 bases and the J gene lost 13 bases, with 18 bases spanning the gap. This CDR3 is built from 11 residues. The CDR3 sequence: CSVDPAFEGTF. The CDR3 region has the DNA TGCAGCGTCGATCCTGCCTTTGAGGGCACCTTC.

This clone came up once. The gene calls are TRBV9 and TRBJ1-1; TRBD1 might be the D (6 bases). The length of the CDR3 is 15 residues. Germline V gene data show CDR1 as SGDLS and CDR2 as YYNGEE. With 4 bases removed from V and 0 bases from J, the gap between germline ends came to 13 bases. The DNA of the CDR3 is TGTGCCAGCAGCTCACCGGACAGCATGAACACTGAAGCTTTCTTT. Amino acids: CASSSPDSMNTEAFF.

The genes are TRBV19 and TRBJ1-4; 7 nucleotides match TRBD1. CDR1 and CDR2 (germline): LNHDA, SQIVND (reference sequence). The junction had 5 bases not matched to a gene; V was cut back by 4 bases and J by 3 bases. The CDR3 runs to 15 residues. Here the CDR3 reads CASSTAGTANEKLFF. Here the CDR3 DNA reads TGTGCCAGTAGTACGGCCGGGACAGCTAATGAAAAACTGTTTTTT.

The CDR3 nucleotides read TGTGCCTGGACGGACAGCTACGAGCAGTACTTC. Amino acids: CAWTDSYEQYF. The V gene is TRBV30, the J gene TRBJ2-7; maybe TRBD1 (6 bases). The CDR3 has 11 residues. CDR1 and CDR2 from the germline V gene are GTSNPN and SVGIG (reference sequence). Trimming cost V 4 bases and J 3 bases, with 7 bases left between them.